The T cell receptor beta chain under discussion was sequenced for a study of shared clonotypes between healthy human individuals (TCRdb year 2020). In the study overall: A couple of women and three men aged 18 to 49 years were included in the cohort. To estimate repertoire size and how much clonotype sharing occurs between individuals, the study deeply sequenced the blood TCR repertoires of five healthy adults. Leukapheresis yielded between about 0.8 and 9.5 billion PBMCs per donor. To increase sequencing depth and limit assay-specific biases, different laboratories used diverse techniques to prepare libraries and sequence TCR repertoires. For each donor, CD4 naive and CD4 memory were each given three plates, CD8 naive was given two plates, and CD8 memory was given one plate. General conclusions and limits of the study: Higher generation probabilities were observed for clonotypes shared by all four sorted-subset donors than for non-shared clonotypes. Sharing across several donors was observed for around 5% of naive CD4, 3% to 3.5% of naive CD8, 2% to 2.5% of memory CD4, and about 0.38% of memory CD8 clonotypes. Sampling was restricted to blood, and TCR repertoires in tissue are likely to differ from TCR repertoires in blood. Rarefaction of sorted-subset datasets indicated incomplete sequencing despite the large sequencing depth. Based on pairwise subsampling, the degree of clonotype sharing among donors was expected to be affected by sequencing depth. Naive subsets generally had larger estimated clonotype richness than memory subsets. The small number of donors limited the genetic and exposure-history diversity represented.

TCR CDR3 regions were amplified from genomic DNA by multiplex PCR using the deep immunoSEQ assay. Extracted genomic DNA from each cell subset was spread evenly across all wells of several immunoSEQ 96-well plates, with each plate serving as a replicate. For sorted subsets, around 0.2 ug genomic DNA, equal to tens of thousands of T cell genomes, was loaded into each replicate PCR. Purified libraries were quantified with a Qubit 3.0 fluorometer, sized on a Bioanalyzer 2100, and re-quantified with the KAPA Library Quantification kit. Every immunoSEQ 96-well plate was sequenced on a dedicated single-read 150-cycle Illumina NextSeq 550 flow cell. The paper's processing steps were these. The immunoSEQ output contained only junctional sequences without quality scores, so filtering could not match that applied to full-length reads. To assign V/J genes and CDR3, sequences were annotated against IMGT germline references using PyIR, a Python wrapper for IgBLAST v1.9. Reads with weak V/J assignments (E-value above 1e-6), missing CDR3, stop codons, out-of-frame junctions, or ambiguous translated residues were removed. V3J clonotypes were defined by identical inferred V gene, J gene, and CDR3 amino acid sequence. Percentage overlap between repertoires was calculated by dividing the number of shared unique clonotypes by the size of the smaller repertoire. Three approaches were used to assess repertoire richness: RTK rarefaction, the Chao1 estimator, and Recon v2.1 estimates of unobserved clonotypes. Generation probabilities for all TCRbeta clonotypes obtained by the gDNA method from a few donors were computed using OLGA. TCRdb stores this immuneACCESS table with in-frame sequences only. Part of the clones is absent; in the studies checked, under half of the shortfall reflects unresolved V genes, and no reason is known for the rest. That table is the source of V, J and clone size, and D and trimming were worked out from the DNA. For this sample the table gives about 1.5 million clones, of which approximately 98% were detected only once. Jointly, the top ten make up 0.4% to 0.45% of the sample.

About this clone: Which antigen it targets is not known. The sample holds no much larger clone one base away, and base qualities are not on file.

Healthy HIV-negative adults with no recently reported acute infections or vaccinations were included as donors. Every donor was a Caucasian adult living in Nashville, Tennessee, USA. CD4+ T cells were enriched through magnetic negative selection, after which naive cells were positively selected on CD45RA and the remaining negative fraction served as the memory subset. Blood was obtained by leukapheresis, after which PBMCs were separated by Ficoll-Histopaque density gradient centrifugation and cryopreserved in liquid nitrogen vapor phase. Purity and quantity of every magnetically sorted T cell population were checked by analytical flow cytometry. Each sorted fraction had its genomic DNA isolated and then quantified by UV absorbance on a Nanodrop 2000c. Reading from cysteine to phenylalanine, the CDR3 counts 19 amino acids. The sequence is cut down to CDR3 DNA, 57 bases in frame from base 1. V has 5 bases trimmed and J has 2 bases trimmed; junction bases matching no gene number 17. Via the germline V gene, CDR1 is SGHVS and CDR2 FNYEAQ.

This TCR derives from a man aged 25 to 45 in good health. The V and J genes are TRBV7-6 and TRBJ2-7, and TRBD1 aligns with 11 junction nucleotides. Sequenced sample: naive CD4+ T cells sorted from blood. The intended sense of this specimen's cell subset or site label: CD45RA+ positively selected. The bases are TGTGCCAGCAGCCACGGACAGGGGGCGACGTCTGGCGGGACCTACGAGCAGTACTTC. Translated, this gives CASSHGQGATSGGTYEQYF.